One TCR beta chain is described in this entry. Its antigen is currently not known. One base away there is no much larger clone; base qualities are not given. The data are from a study of PD-1 blockade in mismatch repair-deficient tumors (TCRdb year 2017). Regarding the complete study: Between late 2013 and September 2016, the trial enrolled some 91 consecutive patients with 11 to 12 mismatch repair-deficient cancer types, every one of whom had been previously treated and was progressing. Tumor-associated T cell clones were tracked in the peripheral blood of patients responding to PD-1 blockade by deep sequencing of TCR CDR3 regions.

Libraries were prepared through the immunoSEQ multiplex PCR assay. This is the immuneACCESS table as TCRdb keeps it, with only in-frame sequences that have V and J called. A part of the clones is gone; compared with another copy, unresolved V genes explain less than half, and the rest is unexplained. This sample is represented by around 100,000 clones; 65% to 80% of them were singletons. The ten largest account for approximately 4.7% of the sample. The germline V gene encodes CDR1 LNHDA and CDR2 SQIVND (reference sequence). The CDR3 runs 16 amino acids, cysteine and phenylalanine included. Here the CDR3 DNA is all that survives: 48 bases in frame from base 1. Trimming removed 3 bases from V and 3 bases from J, leaving 15 bases between the germline ends. For each enrolled patient, mismatch repair deficiency was established using either polymerase chain reaction or immunohistochemistry. TCR sequencing was performed for a few patients who responded to pembrolizumab therapy. The phase II trial prospectively evaluated PD-1 blockade with pembrolizumab in advanced mismatch repair-deficient cancers, independent of tissue of origin. Peripheral blood T cell samples were gathered serially, both before PD-1 blockade started and at multiple time points afterward. Blood sampling time points were reported as weeks after the first dose of pembrolizumab.

What the research found in general, with its limitations: Rapid expansion after pembrolizumab followed by contraction, generally before radiologic responses, was shown by tumor-resident clones, which were often undetectable in blood before treatment.

Rearrangement joined TRBV19 to TRBJ1-5; no D gene call is confident. The sequences come from peripheral blood, collected 60 weeks after starting pembrolizumab. The sequence was collected from an adult with mismatch repair-deficient cancer. The CDR3 protein sequence reads: CASSIITDMINQPQHF. The DNA sequence follows: TGTGCCAGTAGTATTATCACAGATATGATCAATCAGCCCCAGCATTTT.